This TCR beta chain was sequenced for a study of T-cell reconstitution after alpha-beta-depleted transplantation in children. Study-level points and caveats: T-cell numbers and diversity one year post-transplant derived largely from freshly generated T cells. Alpha-beta T cells present about two months after transplant were reported to originate from several hundred expanded graft clones. Recipient T cells and thymic progenitors that survived gave rise to the high TCRbeta diversity observed at day 60 in some patients.

Unique molecular identifiers were incorporated during preparation of the TCRbeta library. Using its own MiXCR run on the PCR reads, TCRdb lists one record per CDR3 protein. Seen here are roughly 670,000 distinct CDR3 sequences, around 13% observed once, and the top ten hold about 0.77%. Looked up from germline, CDR1 is MDHEN and CDR2 is SYDVKM. This CDR3 spans 16 amino acids. Unmatched junction bases numbered 8, after V lost 3 bases and J lost 5 bases. This clonotype came up many times. As yet, its antigen is unknown. The chain recombines TRBV28 with TRBJ2-2, with TRBD2 matching 8 bases. The material sequenced was PBMCs, taken before TCRalphabeta/CD19-depleted stem cell transplant. The sequence was obtained from a girl aged 2 to 10 with congenital amegakaryocytic thrombocytopenia, due to receive a stem cell transplant. As DNA, the CDR3 is TGTGCCAGCAGTTTCAGTTGGGGACTAGTGACCGGGGAGCTGTTTTTT. This encodes CASSFSWGLVTGELFF.